Listed here are 32 T cell receptor beta chains from one sample, sequenced in a study of sequential checkpoint blockade in melanoma. Treatment here: randomized to nivolumab then ipilimumab (arm A) or the reverse (arm B). Method: immunoSEQ multiplex PCR; TCRdb's copy keeps in-frame clones and lacks some. The sample carries about 15,000 clones, 60% to 75% recorded once. Sequencing used CD8+ T cells sorted from blood (inferred from file names), obtained from a patient given nivolumab and ipilimumab in sequence. Receptors originate from a human donor with melanoma.

The chain joins TRBV7-6 to TRBJ2-7, with a weak D call TRBD2 (5 bases). The CDR3 covers 13 residues. CDR1 and CDR2 (germline): SGHVS, FNYEAQ. Trimming removed 3 bases from V and 0 bases from J, with 6 bases in between. In DNA, the CDR3 is TGTGCCAGCAGCTTCGGGGTCTCCTACGAGCAGTACTTC. Translating gives CASSFGVSYEQYF.

The rearrangement joins TRBV27 to TRBJ2-1, with D maybe TRBD2 (6 bases). The germline V and J ends were trimmed by 0 bases and 4 bases, with 13 bases remaining between them. CDR3 length equals 16 residues. The germline V gene encodes CDR1 MNHEY and CDR2 SMNVEV (reference sequence). This CDR3 reads CASSLSGGEHYNEQFF. CDR3 coding DNA: TGTGCCAGCAGTTTATCGGGGGGAGAGCATTACAATGAGCAGTTCTTC.

The chain couples TRBV4-2 to TRBJ2-1, with 9 bases matching TRBD2. This CDR3 comprises 13 residues. In germline, CDR1 is LGHNA, CDR2 YNFKEQ. With 3 bases clipped from V and 6 bases from J, the junction kept 0 bases outside the gene matches. CDR3: CASSQTSGNEQFF. As DNA, the CDR3 is TGTGCCAGCAGCCAGACTAGCGGCAATGAGCAGTTCTTC.

The chain couples TRBV4-2 to TRBJ1-1; 9 bases agree with TRBD1. This CDR3 has 14 amino acids. Germline CDR1 is LGHNA and CDR2 is YNFKEQ. The V segment lost 4 bases and the J segment 4 bases; nucleotides outside the gene matches: 4. The CDR3 region is CASSPLTGGTEAFF. DNA for the CDR3: TGTGCCAGCAGCCCCCTGACAGGGGGCACTGAAGCTTTCTTT.

The J gene is TRBJ2-1, the V gene TRBV9, with a weak D call TRBD2 (6 bases). The CDR3 runs to 14 residues. Germline V CDR1 and CDR2: SGDLS, YYNGEE. V was pared by 4 bases and J by 5 bases, with 13 bases between. In DNA, the CDR3 is TGTGCCAGCAGCCCGATGACTAGAAACAATGAGCAGTTCTTC. Translated: CASSPMTRNNEQFF. Full variable domain (outside the CDR3, taken from reference TRBV9 and TRBJ2-1): DSGVTQTPKHLITATGQRVTLRCSPRSGDLSVYWYQQSLDQGLQFLIQYYNGEERAKGNILERFSAQQFPDLHSELNLSSLELGDSALYFCASSPMTRNNEQFFGPGTRLTVL.

This chain connects TRBV10-1 to TRBJ2-1; 11 bases map to TRBD2. CDR1 and CDR2 (germline): WNHNN, SYGVQD (reference sequence). CDR3 length: 13 amino acids. J gave up 6 bases and V 7 bases, and 2 bases lay outside the gene matches. The CDR3 nucleotides are TGCGCCAGCAAAGGGACTAGCGGCAATGAGCAGTTCTTC. Amino acids: CASKGTSGNEQFF.

This chain uses TRBV7-6 with TRBJ1-2; TRBD1 might be the D (5 bases). The CDR3 totals 13 residues. Germline V gives CDR1 SGHVS, CDR2 FNYEAQ. Between the trimmed V and J ends, which lost 1 base and 6 bases, there was a span of 9 bases. CDR3 in amino acids: CASSLEGLHGYTF. CDR3 DNA sequence: TGTGCCAGCAGCTTAGAGGGGCTACATGGCTACACCTTC.

V usage is TRBV28 and J usage is TRBJ2-7, with D possibly being TRBD2 (6 bases). The CDR3 runs 14 residues. The V gene's germline CDR1 is MDHEN and CDR2 SYDVKM. V was trimmed by 8 bases and J by 0 bases, leaving 14 bases between them. The DNA of the CDR3 is TGTGCCAGCGGATGGGACTTTAGCTCCTACGAGCAGTACTTC. It is translated as CASGWDFSSYEQYF.

This clone was seen a few times. The chain combines TRBV29-1 with TRBJ2-3, with D perhaps TRBD2 (6 bases). This CDR3 is 12 amino acids long. Germline V lookup: CDR1 SQVTM, CDR2 ANQGSEA. Trimming stripped 7 bases from V and 6 bases from J, with 14 bases between. CDR3 sequence: CSGGDLGDTQYF. The CDR3 DNA sequence: TGCAGCGGGGGGGATTTGGGGGATACGCAGTATTTT.

This sequence joins TRBV10-3 and TRBJ1-6, with D perhaps TRBD1 (6 bases). V dropped 6 bases and J dropped 7 bases, with 10 bases sitting between them. This CDR3 is 13 amino acids long. Germline values: CDR1 ENHRY, CDR2 SYGVKD. The CDR3 DNA reads as TGTGCCATCAGCAGGGGATGGAATTCACCCCTCCACTTT. Its translation is CAISRGWNSPLHF.

The table lists this clone with a few counts. CDR3 loop: CASSLSVPGRGEKLFF. The DNA for the CDR3 is TGTGCCAGCAGTTTATCGGTGCCAGGGAGGGGTGAAAAACTGTTTTTT. The chain carries TRBV27 and TRBJ1-4; the D gene is possibly TRBD1 (5 bases). Germline V CDR1 and CDR2: MNHEY, SMNVEV (reference sequence). Trimming stripped 0 bases from V and 7 bases from J, with 15 bases between. The CDR3 runs to 16 residues. Drawing the rest from reference TRBV27 and TRBJ1-4, the complete variable domain is EAQVTQNPRYLITVTGKKLTVTCSQNMNHEYMSWYRQDPGLGLRQIYYSMNVEVTDKGDVPEGYKVSRKEKRNFPLILESPSPNQTSLYFCASSLSVPGRGEKLFFGSGTQLSVL.

The V gene is TRBV29-1, the J gene TRBJ2-1; no clear D gene. V was pared by 4 bases and J by 7 bases, with 8 bases between. Germline CDR1 reads SQVTM; CDR2 reads ANQGSEA. This CDR3 spans 11 amino acids. CDR3 DNA sequence: TGCAGCGTTGCCAGAAAAAATGAGCAGTTCTTC. As protein: CSVARKNEQFF.

This clone was counted only a few times. This chain links TRBV9 with TRBJ1-1; TRBD1 might be the D (5 bases). The CDR3 consists of 17 residues. Germline V gene lookup returns CDR1 SGDLS and CDR2 YYNGEE. The ends were cut back, 0 bases at V and 2 bases at J, with 17 bases in the middle. DNA of the CDR3: TGTGCCAGCAGCGTAGATAGTAGGCGGGGCGGTAACACTGAAGCTTTCTTT. Translated, it gives CASSVDSRRGGNTEAFF. The entire variable domain, with the rest obtained from reference TRBV9 and TRBJ1-1, is as follows: DSGVTQTPKHLITATGQRVTLRCSPRSGDLSVYWYQQSLDQGLQFLIQYYNGEERAKGNILERFSAQQFPDLHSELNLSSLELGDSALYFCASSVDSRRGGNTEAFFGQGTRLTVV.

This rearrangement joins TRBV6-1 to TRBJ1-5; D is perhaps TRBD1 (6 bases). Trimming removed 6 bases from V and 2 bases from J, with 11 bases in between. CDR3 length equals 14 residues. Germline V lookup: CDR1 MNHNS, CDR2 SASEGT. CDR3 DNA: TGTGCCAGCAGGCCCAGGGGAGGCAATCAGCCCCAGCATTTT. Translating gives CASRPRGGNQPQHF.

This rearrangement joins TRBV7-9 to TRBJ2-1, with 9 bases fitting TRBD1. The trim removed 7 bases at V and 7 bases at J, leaving 5 bases unmatched. Germline V gives CDR1 SEHNR, CDR2 FQNEAQ (reference sequence). The CDR3 runs 13 residues. CDR3 region: CASTPGQGNEQFF. Written as DNA, the CDR3 is TGTGCCAGCACCCCGGGACAGGGAAATGAGCAGTTCTTC.

V usage is TRBV6-6 and J usage is TRBJ2-5; D remains ambiguous. CDR1 is MNHNY and CDR2 is SVGAGI in the germline V gene (reference sequence). V gave up 4 bases and J gave up 1 base, with 10 bases separating them. The CDR3 sequence is 14 residues long. The CDR3 region has the DNA TGTGCCAGCAGTTCACAACCGGGCCAAGAGACCCAGTACTTC. Residues: CASSSQPGQETQYF.

The chain links TRBV7-9 to TRBJ1-1, with TRBD1 matching 10 bases. V lost 5 bases and J lost 5; bases outside the gene matches: 5. Per germline, CDR1 SEHNR and CDR2 FQNEAQ (reference sequence). The CDR3 runs to 14 residues. The CDR3: CASSLRTGGTEAFF. DNA of the CDR3: TGTGCCAGCAGCCTACGGACAGGGGGAACTGAAGCTTTCTTT.

The gene calls are TRBV4-2 and TRBJ2-7; TRBD2 is a possible D gene (6 bases). The CDR3 extends over 15 amino acids. Looked up from germline, CDR1 is LGHNA and CDR2 is YNFKEQ. Trimming stripped 0 bases from V and 3 bases from J, with 12 bases between. This CDR3 is CASSQDSGTDYEQYF. The DNA for the CDR3 is TGTGCCAGCAGCCAAGATTCGGGGACTGACTACGAGCAGTACTTC.

The chain couples TRBV5-4 to TRBJ1-2; possible D gene TRBD1, 5 bases. V was shortened by 0 bases and J by 4 bases, with 10 bases between the two germline ends. From germline, CDR1 is SGHNT and CDR2 YYREEE (reference sequence). The CDR3 totals 14 residues. In DNA, the CDR3 is TGTGCCAGCAGCTTGGGTCAGGGAGGCTATGGCTACACCTTC. This encodes CASSLGQGGYGYTF.

This rearrangement joins TRBV4-1 to TRBJ2-7, with D possibly being TRBD1 (7 bases). The CDR3 loop spans 14 amino acids. Trimming removed 4 bases from V and 5 bases from J, with 15 bases in between. The germline V gene has CDR1 MGHRA and CDR2 YSYEKL. CDR3 residues: CASSPRAGGNEQYF. In DNA, the CDR3 is TGCGCCAGCAGCCCAAGGGCAGGGGGGAACGAGCAGTACTTC.

The chain uses TRBV4-3 and TRBJ1-2; 8 bases are shared with TRBD1. V lost 0 bases, J lost 5 bases, and 8 bases stayed unmatched. Germline V gene sequence: CDR1 LGHNA, CDR2 YSLEER. The CDR3 is 16 residues long. The chain's CDR3 is CASSQDLQGALYGYTF. The CDR3 region has the DNA TGCGCCAGCAGCCAAGATCTCCAGGGGGCCCTATATGGCTACACCTTC.

The J gene is TRBJ2-1, the V gene TRBV4-2; TRBD2 aligns across 8 bases. Germline V gives CDR1 LGHNA, CDR2 YNFKEQ. V shed 2 bases, J shed 1 base, and the junction held 16 bases outside the gene matches. The CDR3 totals 20 residues. The CDR3 reads CASSQRSAGGYGSSYNEQFF. CDR3 bases: TGTGCCAGCAGCCAAAGGTCTGCGGGAGGCTACGGCAGTTCCTACAATGAGCAGTTCTTC.

V gene TRBV6-5 combines with J gene TRBJ1-1; 9 nucleotides match TRBD1. With 6 bases clipped from V and 4 bases from J, the junction kept 6 bases outside the gene matches. Germline CDR1 MNHEY, CDR2 SVGAGI. This CDR3 spans 14 amino acids. CDR3 amino acids: CASSRTGVGTEAFF. The CDR3 nucleotides are TGTGCCAGCAGCCGGACAGGGGTGGGCACTGAAGCTTTCTTT.

This chain connects TRBV7-9 to TRBJ2-1; 10 bases line up with TRBD2. The CDR3 spans 16 residues. The trim removed 5 bases at V and 4 bases at J, leaving 8 bases unmatched. CDR1 and CDR2 (germline): SEHNR, FQNEAQ (reference sequence). The CDR3 DNA sequence: TGTGCCAGCAGCCCCCGGCTAGCGGGAGCTTACAATGAGCAGTTCTTC. This sequence encodes CASSPRLAGAYNEQFF.

This clone was recorded once. The V and J genes are TRBV4-3 and TRBJ2-6; D might be TRBD1 (6 bases). The length of the CDR3 is 16 residues. CDR1 and CDR2 from the germline V gene are LGHNA and YSLEER. Trimming took off 1 base at V and 2 bases at J, with 9 bases between the two ends. CDR3: CASSQAYRAGANVLTF. As DNA, the CDR3 is TGCGCCAGCAGCCAAGCCTACAGGGCTGGGGCCAACGTCCTGACTTTC.

V gene TRBV4-1 combines with J gene TRBJ2-3; 10 nucleotides line up with TRBD2. The CDR3 is 17 amino acids. CDR1 is MGHRA, CDR2 YSYEKL, per germline. J lost 0 bases, V lost 7 bases, and 10 bases had no gene match. CDR3 DNA sequence: TGCGCCAGCAAGGGGATGGGGACTAGCGAAAGCACAGATACGCAGTATTTT. Its translation: CASKGMGTSESTDTQYF.

This chain connects TRBV5-5 to TRBJ1-1, with D perhaps TRBD1 (6 bases). This CDR3 comprises 14 residues. The V end lost 7 bases, the J end lost 4 bases, and 17 bases lay between the germline ends. Germline assignment: CDR1 SGHKS and CDR2 YYEKEE (reference sequence). CDR3 bases: TGTGCCAGCGTAGAGGGGGAGGGGAGCACTGAAGCTTTCTTT. This encodes CASVEGEGSTEAFF.

This clone was counted a few times. The CDR3 loop is CATSRDQATTGELFF. CDR3 sequence (DNA): TGTGCCACCAGCAGAGATCAGGCTACCACCGGGGAGCTGTTTTTT. The chain joins TRBV15 to TRBJ2-2; D gene ambiguous. The CDR3 contains 15 residues. V was cut by 0 bases and J by 4 bases, with 9 bases left in between. Per the germline V gene, CDR1 is LNHNV and CDR2 is YYDKDF (reference sequence).

The chain is built from TRBV6-1 and TRBJ2-3; a weak D match, TRBD2 (5 bases). From germline, CDR1 is MNHNS and CDR2 SASEGT. V lost 2 bases and J 6 bases, leaving 21 bases between the germline ends. The CDR3 is 17 amino acids. CDR3 DNA: TGTGCCAGCAGTGAAACACCCATCGGACTCCCGCGGGATACGCAGTATTTT. Its protein product is CASSETPIGLPRDTQYF.

This clone was found a few times. The chain employs TRBV19 and TRBJ1-1; no firm D call. CDR1 LNHDA and CDR2 SQIVND come from the germline V gene (reference sequence). V lost 3 bases to trimming and J lost 2 bases, with 10 bases between them. The CDR3 sequence is 14 residues long. In DNA form, the CDR3 reads TGTGCCAGTAGTATCTACGATTTCAACACTGAAGCTTTCTTT. It translates to CASSIYDFNTEAFF.

The chain uses TRBV4-3 and TRBJ2-5, with 7 bases fitting TRBD2. The last part of the DNA fits TRBJ2-7 better; the J call may be wrong. This CDR3 comprises 15 residues. The germline V gene encodes CDR1 LGHNA and CDR2 YSLEER. The CDR3 DNA reads TGCGCCAGCAGCCATCTCGGGGGGAGCTCCTACGAGCAGTACTTC. This encodes CASSHLGGSSYEQYF.

This chain joins TRBV15 and TRBJ2-1; TRBD2 aligns across 9 bases. With 3 bases clipped from V and 8 bases from J, the junction kept 17 bases outside the gene matches. The CDR3 sequence is 18 residues long. Germline assignment: CDR1 LNHNV and CDR2 YYDKDF (reference sequence). CDR3 DNA: TGTGCCACCAGCAGTATCTTAGGGGCGGGAGGGCTTTGGGATGAGCAGTTCTTC. This gives the protein CATSSILGAGGLWDEQFF.